This TCR beta chain was identified in a study of cytomegalovirus exposure and HLA in healthy donors. Study-level findings and limits: Later on, a genetic analysis was performed. It linked a missense variant in DCLRE1C with V- and J-gene trimming of TCR beta. Relative to the roughly 700-donor mean, N-insertions were reportedly fewer in an Asian-associated ancestry cluster in a later analysis.

In germline, CDR1 is ENHRY, CDR2 SYGVKD. V shed 4 bases, J shed 5 bases, and the junction held 3 bases outside the gene matches. The CDR3 loop spans 13 amino acids. This clone came up a few times. What it binds is unknown. Primers included in the PCR were 60 Vbeta and 13 Jbeta primers. Profiling relied on immunoSEQ multiplex PCR, and the TCRdb table lists in-frame clones only, not all of them. The sample lists some 88,000 clones, less than 65% occurring once. Sequencing used PBMCs. The chain links TRBV10-3 to TRBJ1-2; 8 positions match TRBD1. The receptor's source is a woman in her 30s in good health and CMV-seronegative. CDR3: CAISADREYGYTF. In nucleotides, the CDR3 is TGTGCCATCAGTGCGGACAGGGAATATGGCTACACCTTC.